This T cell receptor beta chain was sequenced in a study of T cells in Graves' hyperthyroidism and ophthalmopathy. Each person with ophthalmopathy scored at least 3 on the Clinical Activity Score, reached NOSPECS grade 4 or higher, and had been ill under 3 months. Fresh peripheral blood, under 13 ml, was the source of the PBMCs. A remark on this clonotype: The antigen is unknown.

Trimming left V 2 bases short and J 5 bases short, with 10 bases between. The length of the CDR3 is 14 residues. Study-wide findings and caveats: Blood also showed most of the thyroid clonotypes that were expanded above 0.001. The model made its ophthalmopathy prediction, and onset followed a median roughly six months later.

Amplification targeted TCR beta CDR3 regions from RNA transcripts. Initially, a first-round RT-PCR of the TCR CDR3 employed the HTBI primer set. TCRdb redid the calling of the multiplex PCR reads with MiXCR, one entry per CDR3 protein. The table includes about 500,000 distinct CDR3 sequences, 17% detected once. The sample was blood. This chain links TRBV12-3 or TRBV12-4 with TRBJ1-5, with D perhaps TRBD1 (6 bases). The source is a woman under 30 with Graves' ophthalmopathy. As DNA, the CDR3 is TGTGCCAGCAGTTTAAGGGCAGGGGATCAGCCCCAGCATTTT. Its protein product is CASSLRAGDQPQHF.